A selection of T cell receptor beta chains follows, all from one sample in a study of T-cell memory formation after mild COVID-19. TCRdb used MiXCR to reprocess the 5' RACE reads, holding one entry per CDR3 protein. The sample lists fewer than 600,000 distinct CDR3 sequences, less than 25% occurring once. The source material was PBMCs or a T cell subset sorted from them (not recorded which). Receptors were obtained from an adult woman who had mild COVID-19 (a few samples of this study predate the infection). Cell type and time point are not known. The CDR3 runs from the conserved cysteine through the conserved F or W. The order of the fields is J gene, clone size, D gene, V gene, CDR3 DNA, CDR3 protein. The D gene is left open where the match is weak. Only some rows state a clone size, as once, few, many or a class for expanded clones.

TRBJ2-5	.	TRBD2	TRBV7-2	TGTGCCAGCAGCTTAGTGGTTAGCGGGAGAGTAGAGACCCAGTACTTC	CASSLVVSGRVETQYF
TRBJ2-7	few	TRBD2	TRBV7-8	TGTGCCAGCAGCTCCGGTTCTAGCGGGAATTACGAGCAGTACTTC	CASSSGSSGNYEQYF
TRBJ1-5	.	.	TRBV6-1	TGTGCCAGCAGTGGCCTCCCGAGGGATAGCAATCAGCCCCAGCATTTT	CASSGLPRDSNQPQHF
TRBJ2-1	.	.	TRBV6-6	TGTGCCAGCAGTTACTCAAACAGGGGAGGCCCCTACAATGAGCAGTTCTTC	CASSYSNRGGPYNEQFF
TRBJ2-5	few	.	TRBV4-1	TGCGCCAGCAGCCAAGATTGGACTCGACAAGAGACCCAGTACTTC	CASSQDWTRQETQYF
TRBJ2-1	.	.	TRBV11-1	TGTGCCAGCAGCCCTCGTGGCAGGGTATACAATGAGCAGTTCTTC	CASSPRGRVYNEQFF
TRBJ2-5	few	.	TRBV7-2	TGTGCCAGCAGCTTAATTAACCCAGAAGATTTCCAAGAGACCCAGTACTTC	CASSLINPEDFQETQYF
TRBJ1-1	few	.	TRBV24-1	TGTGCCACCAGTGACTCGTACTCTGAAGCTTTCTTT	CATSDSYSEAFF
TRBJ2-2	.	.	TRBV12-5	TGTGCTAGTGGTCCGTGGGGGGCCGCCGGGGAGCTGTTTTTT	CASGPWGAAGELFF
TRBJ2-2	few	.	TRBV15	TGTGCCACCAGGATGCGGGGCACCGGGGAGCTGTTTTTT	CATRMRGTGELFF
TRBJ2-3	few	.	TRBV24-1	TGTGCCACCAGTGATAATGGGGGGAGCACAGATACGCAGTATTTT	CATSDNGGSTDTQYF
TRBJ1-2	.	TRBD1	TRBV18	TGTGCCAGCTCACCACCGCCGGGGACAGGGACGCGGGGCTACACCTTC	CASSPPPGTGTRGYTF
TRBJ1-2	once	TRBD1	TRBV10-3	TGTGCCATCAGGGGGGGACAGCGGAACTATGGCTACACCTTC	CAIRGGQRNYGYTF
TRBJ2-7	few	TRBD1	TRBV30	TGTGCCTGGAGTGTGGGGACAGGGAACTACGAGCAGTACTTC	CAWSVGTGNYEQYF
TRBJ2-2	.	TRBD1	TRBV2	TGTGCCAGCAGTAAAACCGGGACAGGGACGAACACCGGGGAGCTGTTTTTT	CASSKTGTGTNTGELFF
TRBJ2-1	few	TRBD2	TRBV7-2	TGTGCCAGCAGCTTAGCTGCCCCCTCCCTAGCGGGAGTATTGGTTGAGCAGTTCTTC	CASSLAAPSLAGVLVEQFF
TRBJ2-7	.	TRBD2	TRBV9	TGTGCCAGCAGCTCAACTGGGGGGACTAGCGGAAGCACCTACGAGCAGTACTTC	CASSSTGGTSGSTYEQYF
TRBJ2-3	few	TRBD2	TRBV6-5	TGTGCCAGCAGTCGGGCGCGGGGGGCCACAGATACGCAGTATTTT	CASSRARGATDTQYF
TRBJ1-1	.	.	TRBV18	TGTGCCAGCTCACCAATTACAGTGAACACTGAAGCTTTCTTT	CASSPITVNTEAFF
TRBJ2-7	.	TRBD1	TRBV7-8	TGTGCCAGCAGACTAACACCGGGACAGGGGGCCTACGAGCAGTACTTC	CASRLTPGQGAYEQYF
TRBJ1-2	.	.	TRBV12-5	TGTGCTAGTGGCCCCCCGGTTCCAGTGGTCTATGGCTACACCTTC	CASGPPVPVVYGYTF
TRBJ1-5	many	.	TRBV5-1	TGTGCCAGCAGCTTAGGAGGGGGCAATCAGCCCCAGCATTTT	CASSLGGGNQPQHF
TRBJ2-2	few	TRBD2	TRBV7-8	TGTGCCAGCAGCATACTAGCGGGGGGGCCCACCGGGGAGCTGTTTTTT	CASSILAGGPTGELFF
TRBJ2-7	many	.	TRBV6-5	TGTGCCAGCAGTTACGGGACCGTCTACGAGCAGTACTTC	CASSYGTVYEQYF
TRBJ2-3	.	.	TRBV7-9	TGTGCCAGCAGCTTAATTCCCACAGACACAGATACGCAGTATTTT	CASSLIPTDTDTQYF
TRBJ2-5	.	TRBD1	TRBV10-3	TGTGCCATCAGTGAGTCGGACAGGGGAGAAGAGACCCAGTACTTC	CAISESDRGEETQYF
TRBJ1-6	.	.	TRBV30	TGTGCCTGGAGTGTAATAAAATGGGATATGGATTCACCCCTCCACTTT	CAWSVIKWDMDSPLHF
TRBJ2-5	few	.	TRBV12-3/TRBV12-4	TGTGCCAGCCGTCTCCGCGGCAGGGCAATACAAGAGACCCAGTACTTC	CASRLRGRAIQETQYF
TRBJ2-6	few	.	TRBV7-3	TGTGCCAGCAGCTTAACCGTATGGGGCAGGGAAACTGCTGGGGCCAACGTCCTGACTTTC	CASSLTVWGRETAGANVLTF
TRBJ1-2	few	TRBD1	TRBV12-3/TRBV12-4	TGTGCCAGCAGTCCCGGACAGGGGCGGTACGGCTATGGCTACACCTTC	CASSPGQGRYGYGYTF
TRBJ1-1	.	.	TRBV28	TGTGCCAGCGGGCAGCGGGACACTGAAGCTTTCTTT	CASGQRDTEAFF